This is a list of T cell receptor beta chains from one sample in a study of blood T cell repertoires in COVID-19. Profiling relied on immunoSEQ multiplex PCR, and the TCRdb table lists in-frame clones only, not all of them. The table records around 260,000 clones, approximately 89% of them present only once. Sequencing was done on a sample of peripheral blood. The receptor set was obtained from a woman in her fifties or sixties with acute or convalescent COVID-19. Both conserved end residues are part of each CDR3. Each record gives: J gene, CDR3 length, V gene, CDR3 protein.

J gene: TRBJ2-6
CDR3 length: 17
V gene: TRBV7-9
CDR3 protein: CASSQGQGASGANVLTF

J gene: TRBJ2-2
CDR3 length: 15
V gene: TRBV10-3
CDR3 protein: CAIRLGGMVTGELFF

J gene: TRBJ2-7
CDR3 length: 16
V gene: TRBV5-8
CDR3 protein: CASSWFRDSARDEQYF

J gene: TRBJ1-1
CDR3 length: 16
V gene: TRBV7-8
CDR3 protein: CASSPRAGTFSTEAFF

J gene: TRBJ1-3
CDR3 length: 15
V gene: TRBV18
CDR3 protein: CASSPWANSGNTIYF

J gene: TRBJ1-2
CDR3 length: 13
V gene: TRBV28
CDR3 protein: CASTMEVGIGYTF

J gene: TRBJ1-2
CDR3 length: 14
V gene: TRBV13
CDR3 protein: CASSFGTGSYGYTF

J gene: TRBJ2-2
CDR3 length: 15
V gene: TRBV18
CDR3 protein: CASSPQREEIGELFF

J gene: TRBJ2-7
CDR3 length: 15
V gene: TRBV3-1/TRBV3-2
CDR3 protein: CASSQETSGGYEQYF

J gene: TRBJ1-4
CDR3 length: 14
V gene: TRBV11-1
CDR3 protein: CASSLPGGNEKLFF

J gene: TRBJ2-1
CDR3 length: 14
V gene: TRBV7-3
CDR3 protein: CASSSQTGNNEQFF

J gene: TRBJ1-2
CDR3 length: 14
V gene: TRBV6-5
CDR3 protein: CASSDDRGRGGYTF

J gene: TRBJ2-7
CDR3 length: 18
V gene: TRBV7-2
CDR3 protein: CASSFFLAGLSSSYEQYF

J gene: TRBJ1-1
CDR3 length: 13
V gene: TRBV5-1
CDR3 protein: CASSAQRESGAFF

J gene: TRBJ2-7
CDR3 length: 16
V gene: TRBV7-8
CDR3 protein: CASSPSGTGSSYEQYF

J gene: TRBJ2-1
CDR3 length: 15
V gene: TRBV7-3
CDR3 protein: CASSYGTGGTNEQFF

J gene: TRBJ2-2
CDR3 length: 16
V gene: TRBV30
CDR3 protein: CALPGTATFNSGELFF

J gene: TRBJ1-1
CDR3 length: 12
V gene: TRBV7-8
CDR3 protein: CASSLTGGEAFF

J gene: TRBJ1-6
CDR3 length: 17
V gene: TRBV3-1/TRBV3-2
CDR3 protein: CASSQDLGTGVGSPLHF

J gene: TRBJ1-1
CDR3 length: 13
V gene: TRBV5-1
CDR3 protein: CASSLRQGGAAFF

J gene: TRBJ1-1
CDR3 length: 12
V gene: TRBV5-1
CDR3 protein: CASSEGGTEAFF

J gene: TRBJ1-3
CDR3 length: 16
V gene: TRBV4-2
CDR3 protein: CASSQVETDSGNTIYF

J gene: TRBJ1-2
CDR3 length: 14
V gene: TRBV29-1
CDR3 protein: CSAAIRDRGRGYTF

J gene: TRBJ1-4
CDR3 length: 12
V gene: TRBV28
CDR3 protein: CASSLRNEKLFF

J gene: TRBJ2-1
CDR3 length: 15
V gene: TRBV7-7
CDR3 protein: CASSLRGLSYNEQFF

J gene: TRBJ2-3
CDR3 length: 15
V gene: TRBV7-3
CDR3 protein: CASSSTSGITDTQYF

J gene: TRBJ2-7
CDR3 length: 15
V gene: TRBV24-1
CDR3 protein: CATSDAGTSGTEQYF

J gene: TRBJ1-3
CDR3 length: 16
V gene: TRBV7-8
CDR3 protein: CASSLRGVFSGNTIYF

J gene: TRBJ2-7
CDR3 length: 14
V gene: TRBV7-9
CDR3 protein: CASSSLQGRNEQYF

J gene: TRBJ2-1
CDR3 length: 15
V gene: TRBV19
CDR3 protein: CASSIGTSGSPEQFF

J gene: TRBJ2-5
CDR3 length: 14
V gene: TRBV5-1
CDR3 protein: CASSLEASSETQYF

J gene: TRBJ1-3
CDR3 length: 16
V gene: TRBV28
CDR3 protein: CASCGGDLHSGNTIYF

J gene: TRBJ2-7
CDR3 length: 15
V gene: TRBV11-1
CDR3 protein: CASSATGTGVSEQYF

J gene: TRBJ2-2
CDR3 length: 15
V gene: TRBV28
CDR3 protein: CASSLAGVKTGELFF

J gene: TRBJ2-3
CDR3 length: 15
V gene: TRBV5-4
CDR3 protein: CASSLQGRVTDTQYF

J gene: TRBJ1-6
CDR3 length: 16
V gene: TRBV25-1
CDR3 protein: CASSEWEGSVNSPLHF

J gene: TRBJ2-5
CDR3 length: 16
V gene: TRBV24-1
CDR3 protein: CATSDLGPRDRETQYF

J gene: TRBJ2-7
CDR3 length: 16
V gene: TRBV7-2
CDR3 protein: CASSLAGSPSSYEQYF

J gene: TRBJ2-5
CDR3 length: 14
V gene: TRBV7-2
CDR3 protein: CASSLGGRGETQYF

J gene: TRBJ1-2
CDR3 length: 13
V gene: TRBV28
CDR3 protein: CASSPGGSNGYTF

J gene: TRBJ1-1
CDR3 length: 15
V gene: TRBV5-4
CDR3 protein: CASRPGTAMDTEAFF

J gene: TRBJ2-5
CDR3 length: 15
V gene: TRBV5-1
CDR3 protein: CASSLTTAGEETQYF

J gene: TRBJ2-3
CDR3 length: 18
V gene: TRBV24-1
CDR3 protein: CATSDPTALAGAADTQYF

J gene: TRBJ2-1
CDR3 length: 13
V gene: TRBV5-8
CDR3 protein: CASSRLGGDEQFF

J gene: TRBJ1-1
CDR3 length: 14
V gene: TRBV11-1
CDR3 protein: CASSLQGAPERAFF

J gene: TRBJ2-5
CDR3 length: 13
V gene: TRBV6-5
CDR3 protein: CASRPPGVETQYF

J gene: TRBJ1-3
CDR3 length: 16
V gene: TRBV4-3
CDR3 protein: CASSSSGTGSGNTIYF

J gene: TRBJ1-2
CDR3 length: 14
V gene: TRBV2
CDR3 protein: CASRTVGQNYGYTF

J gene: TRBJ1-2
CDR3 length: 13
V gene: TRBV6-5
CDR3 protein: CASSTHTTLSYTF

J gene: TRBJ2-7
CDR3 length: 13
V gene: TRBV2
CDR3 protein: CASSSGGSYEQYF

J gene: TRBJ1-5
CDR3 length: 16
V gene: TRBV4-2
CDR3 protein: CASSQDAEGTHQPQHF

J gene: TRBJ1-1
CDR3 length: 14
V gene: TRBV25-1
CDR3 protein: CASSARNRGTEAFF

J gene: TRBJ2-1
CDR3 length: 17
V gene: TRBV21-1
CDR3 protein: CASSKRLAGDYYNEQFF

J gene: TRBJ2-1
CDR3 length: 16
V gene: TRBV28
CDR3 protein: CASSSPGLAGQWYQFF

J gene: TRBJ1-2
CDR3 length: 14
V gene: TRBV5-4
CDR3 protein: CASSLGQGNYGYTF

J gene: TRBJ2-2
CDR3 length: 15
V gene: TRBV9
CDR3 protein: CASSPEGQNTGELFF

J gene: TRBJ1-3
CDR3 length: 14
V gene: TRBV3-1/TRBV3-2
CDR3 protein: CASSHQGKGNTIYF

J gene: TRBJ1-5
CDR3 length: 17
V gene: TRBV28
CDR3 protein: CASRKGLVWTTNQPQHF

J gene: TRBJ2-1
CDR3 length: 17
V gene: TRBV7-8
CDR3 protein: CASSTRTGASGLDEQFF

J gene: TRBJ2-2
CDR3 length: 14
V gene: TRBV2
CDR3 protein: CASSDSGRTGELFF